This passage covers 23 T cell receptor beta chains from one sample sequenced in a study of human T cells and chemical hapten exposure. Sample time point: patch test 3, about 24 weeks after DPC sensitization. As for treatment: therapeutic diphenylcyclopropenone sensitization with weekly scalp DPC. Each CDR3 protein is one row after TCRdb ran MiXCR on the RACE reads. The table records tens of thousands of distinct CDR3 sequences, 11% of them present only once. The sequencing here drew on whole blood, taken in connection with sensitization to the hapten diphenylcyclopropenone (DPC). These receptors originate from a woman aged 50 to 60 with alopecia areata. Some clones in this sample may be carry-over from other donors' samples.

This clonotype was detected many times. V and J are TRBV28 and TRBJ1-4; 9 nucleotides align to TRBD1. Germline CDR1 is MDHEN and CDR2 is SYDVKM. The V and J ends lost 6 bases and 7 bases, in that order; junction bases with no gene match: 3. CDR3 length: 13 amino acids. In DNA, the CDR3 is TGTGCCAGCAGCCCGGACAGGGGTGAAAAACTGTTTTTT. Encoded protein: CASSPDRGEKLFF.

This clonotype has just a few counts. The chain employs TRBV6-5 and TRBJ2-7, with 10 bases that match TRBD1. CDR1 is MNHEY, CDR2 SVGAGI, per germline. Trimming at V came to 6 bases and at J to 4 bases, leaving 9 bases not matched to a gene. The CDR3 has 15 residues. CDR3 nucleotide sequence: TGTGCCAGCAGACCGGACAGGGGGGCAGTTTACGAGCAGTACTTC. Translation gives CASRPDRGAVYEQYF.

This clonotype was picked up many times. This rearrangement joins TRBV21-1 to TRBJ1-1. TRBV21-1 counts as a pseudogene. This CDR3 has 13 amino acids. The CDR3 DNA reads as TGTGCCAGCAGGATTATAAGGACCATTGAAGCTTTCTTT. Its protein product is CASRIIRTIEAFF.

This clonotype has more than one count but fewer than ten. The chain carries TRBV3-1 and TRBJ2-2; possibly TRBD2 for D (5 bases). This CDR3 comprises 15 residues. Trimming cost V 5 bases and J 3 bases, with 13 bases left between them. Germline-derived CDR1 and CDR2 are LGHDT and YNNKEL (reference sequence). The CDR3 DNA is TGTGCCAGCAGCACGAGGCTGGGAGACACCGGGGAGCTGTTTTTT. This encodes CASSTRLGDTGELFF. Combining the CDR3 with reference TRBV3-1 and TRBJ2-2 gives the whole variable domain DTAVSQTPKYLVTQMGNDKSIKCEQNLGHDTMYWYKQDSKKFLKIMFSYNNKELIINETVPNRFSPKSPDKAHLNLHINSLELGDSAVYFCASSTRLGDTGELFFGEGSRLTVL.

Many counts were recorded for this clonotype. The V and J genes are TRBV5-1 and TRBJ2-3; unclear D gene. The germline V and J ends were trimmed by 1 base and 3 bases, with 3 bases remaining between them. The CDR3 is 12 residues long. CDR1 and CDR2 (germline): SGHRS, YFSETQ. The CDR3 sequence: CASSLWTDTQYF. DNA of the CDR3: TGCGCCAGCAGCTTGTGGACAGATACGCAGTATTTT.

This clonotype was recorded many times. The CDR3: CSAGDGYNEQFF. For the CDR3, the DNA is TGCAGTGCCGGGGACGGCTACAATGAGCAGTTCTTC. V usage is TRBV20-1 and J usage is TRBJ2-1; D tentatively reads TRBD1 or TRBD2 (5 bases each). Trimming removed 6 bases at V and 3 bases at J, with 9 bases between. The CDR3 contains 12 residues. CDR1 DFQATT and CDR2 SNEGSKA come from the germline V gene (reference sequence).

There are many counts of this clonotype. The chain uses TRBV6-1 and TRBJ2-5, with 10 bases aligning to TRBD1. V lost 6 bases, J lost 1 base, and 8 bases stayed unmatched. From germline, CDR1 is MNHNS and CDR2 SASEGT. CDR3 length equals 16 residues. The CDR3 region is CASRHGGQGVQETQYF. CDR3 DNA: TGTGCCAGCAGGCATGGAGGACAGGGGGTCCAAGAGACCCAGTACTTC.

This clonotype was counted many times. Written as DNA, the CDR3 is TGTGCCAGTAGTATTGACAGGGACCCCTACGAGCAGTACTTC. This translates into CASSIDRDPYEQYF. The rearrangement links TRBV19 to TRBJ2-7; 7 bases fit TRBD1. The CDR3 runs to 14 residues. Germline CDR1 is LNHDA and CDR2 is SQIVND (reference sequence). J lost 2 bases, V lost 3 bases, and 4 bases had no gene match.

This clonotype was observed a handful of times. Here the CDR3 reads CASSSGQAPYEQYF. The CDR3 bases are TGTGCCAGCAGTTCTGGACAGGCTCCCTACGAGCAGTACTTC. V usage is TRBV2 and J usage is TRBJ2-7; TRBD1 matches at 7 bases. J lost 2 bases, V lost 5 bases, and 6 bases had no gene match. This CDR3 spans 14 amino acids. Germline CDR1 SNHLY, CDR2 FYNNEI.

The table lists this clonotype with a few counts. The J gene is TRBJ1-1, the V gene TRBV18; 8 nucleotides align to TRBD1. Germline trimming cut 2 bases from V and 3 bases from J; bases unmatched to any gene: 2. The CDR3 totals 14 residues. Germline V gene data show CDR1 as KGHSH and CDR2 as LQKENI. The CDR3 region has the DNA TGTGCCAGCTCACCAGAGACAGGGGACACTGAAGCTTTCTTT. It yields the protein CASSPETGDTEAFF.

This clonotype has just a few counts. V and J are TRBV28 and TRBJ2-1, with 7 bases fitting TRBD2. Germline V gives CDR1 MDHEN, CDR2 SYDVKM. The CDR3 consists of 16 residues. J lost 8 bases, V lost 3 bases, and 13 bases had no gene match. For the CDR3, the DNA is TGTGCCAGCAGTTTGGTCGGGAGGTCCGCGGCGGATGAGCAGTTCTTC. Encoded protein: CASSLVGRSAADEQFF.

This clonotype turned up a few times. The chain recombines TRBV12-3 or TRBV12-4 with TRBJ2-5, with D possibly being TRBD1 or TRBD2 (5 bases each). The CDR3 is 14 amino acids. V was shortened by 8 bases and J by 0 bases, with 13 bases between the two germline ends. Written as DNA, the CDR3 is TGTGCCAGCGGTGTACTAGGGGACCAAGAGACCCAGTACTTC. It translates to CASGVLGDQETQYF.

The table lists this clonotype with many counts. The chain recombines TRBV20-1 with TRBJ1-2; D is unresolved. The CDR3 is made up of 11 amino acids. The germline V gene encodes CDR1 DFQATT and CDR2 SNEGSKA (reference sequence). The ends were cut back, 3 bases at V and 6 bases at J, with 8 bases in the middle. The CDR3 loop is CSASLPNGYTF. The CDR3 DNA is TGCAGTGCTAGTCTTCCTAATGGCTACACCTTC.

As concerns this clonotype: This clone may be a read error of a much larger clone one base away. The J gene is TRBJ1-2, the V gene TRBV28, with 9 bases fitting TRBD1. This CDR3 region has 15 residues. V lost 6 bases, J lost 10 bases, and 15 bases stayed unmatched. The germline V gene encodes CDR1 MDHEN and CDR2 SYDVKM. CDR3: CASRSPTGTGITYTF. CDR3 DNA sequence: TGTGCCAGCAGATCCCCCACCGGGACAGGGATAACCTACACCTTC.

This clonotype was recorded many times. V is TRBV20-1 and J is TRBJ1-1; perhaps TRBD1 as D (6 bases). The V gene lost 2 bases and the J gene lost 4 bases, with 8 bases spanning the gap. The CDR3 covers 12 residues. Germline CDR1 and CDR2: DFQATT and SNEGSKA (reference sequence). The DNA for the CDR3 is TGCAGTGCTAGATTCAGGGGCACTGAAGCTTTCTTT. It encodes CSARFRGTEAFF.

In its sample, this clonotype was seen many times. The chain links TRBV28 to TRBJ2-2; 12 bases match TRBD2. V dropped 6 bases and J dropped 4; count of bases not matched to a gene: 3. Germline CDR1 and CDR2: MDHEN and SYDVKM. There are 15 residues in the CDR3. CDR3 protein: CASSLAGGVTGELFF. The CDR3 DNA reads TGTGCCAGCAGCCTAGCGGGAGGGGTCACCGGGGAGCTGTTTTTT.

This clonotype was counted many times. The V call is TRBV20-1, the J call TRBJ2-7, with TRBD1 identical over 10 bases. With 6 bases clipped from V and 0 bases from J, the junction kept 8 bases outside the gene matches. Germline V gene sequence: CDR1 DFQATT, CDR2 SNEGSKA (reference sequence). The CDR3 consists of 15 residues. The CDR3 sequence: CSALDRGLASYEQYF. The CDR3 coding sequence is TGCAGTGCACTCGACAGGGGGCTGGCCTCCTACGAGCAGTACTTC.

This clonotype was recorded a few times. Here the CDR3 DNA reads TGTGCCAGCAGGAAGGGGGGGGCCTCTGGCTACACCTTC. Its translation is CASRKGGASGYTF. The rearrangement uses TRBV12-3 or TRBV12-4 and TRBJ1-2; D is possibly TRBD1 (6 bases). The CDR3 contains 13 residues. The V and J ends lost 6 bases and 7 bases respectively, with 15 bases between them.

This rearrangement joins TRBV28 to TRBJ1-2; D unresolved. V was shortened by 1 base and J by 0 bases, with 15 bases between the two germline ends. The CDR3 consists of 17 residues. The germline gives CDR1 MDHEN, CDR2 SYDVKM. This CDR3 reads CASSLSPLVRANYGYTF. The DNA for the CDR3 is TGTGCCAGCAGTTTATCCCCACTCGTCCGAGCTAACTATGGCTACACCTTC.

This clonotype showed up just a few times. This chain links TRBV7-3 with TRBJ2-3; 7 bases line up with TRBD2. The CDR3 sequence is 17 residues long. Trimming cost V 5 bases and J 2 bases; bases outside gene matches: 13. CDR1 is SGHTA, CDR2 FQGTGA, per germline. The CDR3 DNA follows: TGTGCCAGCAGCCTGACTCGCGGGAGCCCTCCCACAGATACGCAGTATTTT. This translates into CASSLTRGSPPTDTQYF.

This clonotype was seen ten or more times. The chain joins TRBV7-9 to TRBJ2-2, with no clear D. Germline-derived CDR1 and CDR2 are SEHNR and FQNEAQ (reference sequence). The CDR3 runs to 15 residues. Trimming removed 5 bases at V and 7 bases at J, with 17 bases between. CDR3: CASSPPSALGGELFF. The DNA of the CDR3 is TGTGCCAGCAGCCCCCCCAGCGCACTGGGCGGGGAGCTGTTTTTT.

This clonotype was detected ten times or more. The gene calls are TRBV19 and TRBJ1-5; D is undetermined. V lost 5 bases to trimming and J lost 4 bases, with 6 bases between them. Germline CDR1 reads LNHDA; CDR2 reads SQIVND (reference sequence). The CDR3 covers 12 residues. The CDR3 spells CASSFRNQPQHF. The CDR3 DNA sequence: TGTGCCAGTAGTTTCAGGAATCAGCCCCAGCATTTT.

The gene calls are TRBV7-2 and TRBJ2-7; D not certain. Germline values: CDR1 SGHTA, CDR2 FQGNSA. V dropped 3 bases and J dropped 4 bases, with 4 bases sitting between them. This CDR3 is built from 11 residues. The CDR3 bases are TGTGCCAGCAGCTTGAAGTACGAGCAGTACTTC. The encoded protein is CASSLKYEQYF.